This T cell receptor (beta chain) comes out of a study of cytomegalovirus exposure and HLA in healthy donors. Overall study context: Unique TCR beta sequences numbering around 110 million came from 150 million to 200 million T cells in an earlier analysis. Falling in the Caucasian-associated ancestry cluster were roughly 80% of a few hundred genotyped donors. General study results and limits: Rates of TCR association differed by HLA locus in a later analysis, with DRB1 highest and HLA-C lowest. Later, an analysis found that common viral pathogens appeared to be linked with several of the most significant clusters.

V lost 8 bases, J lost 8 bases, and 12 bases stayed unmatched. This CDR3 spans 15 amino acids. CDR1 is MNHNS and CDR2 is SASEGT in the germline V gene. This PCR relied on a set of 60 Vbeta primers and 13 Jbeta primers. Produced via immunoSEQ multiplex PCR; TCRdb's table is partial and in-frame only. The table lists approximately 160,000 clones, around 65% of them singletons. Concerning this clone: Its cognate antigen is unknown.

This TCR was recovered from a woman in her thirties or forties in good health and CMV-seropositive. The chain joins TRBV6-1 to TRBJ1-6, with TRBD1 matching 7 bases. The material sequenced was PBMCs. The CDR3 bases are TGTGCCAGCGGGGGGAGACAGGGCACGGATTCACCCCTCCACTTT. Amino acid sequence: CASGGRQGTDSPLHF.